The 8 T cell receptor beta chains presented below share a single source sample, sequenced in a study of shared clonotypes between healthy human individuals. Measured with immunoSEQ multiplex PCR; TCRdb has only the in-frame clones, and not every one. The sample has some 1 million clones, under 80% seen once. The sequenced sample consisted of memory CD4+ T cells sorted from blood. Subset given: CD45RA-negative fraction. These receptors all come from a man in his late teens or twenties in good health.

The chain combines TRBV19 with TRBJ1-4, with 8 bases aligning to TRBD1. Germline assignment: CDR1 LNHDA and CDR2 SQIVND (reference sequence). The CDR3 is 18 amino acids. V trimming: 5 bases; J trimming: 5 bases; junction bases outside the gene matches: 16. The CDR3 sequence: CASSPFSQTGVKNEKLFF. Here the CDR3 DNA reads TGTGCCAGTAGTCCCTTTTCTCAGACAGGGGTTAAGAATGAAAAACTGTTTTTT. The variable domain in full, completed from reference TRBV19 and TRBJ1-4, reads DGGITQSPKYLFRKEGQNVTLSCEQNLNHDAMYWYRQDPGQGLRLIYYSQIVNDFQKGDIAEGYSVSREKKESFPLTVTSAQKNPTAFYLCASSPFSQTGVKNEKLFFGSGTQLSVL.

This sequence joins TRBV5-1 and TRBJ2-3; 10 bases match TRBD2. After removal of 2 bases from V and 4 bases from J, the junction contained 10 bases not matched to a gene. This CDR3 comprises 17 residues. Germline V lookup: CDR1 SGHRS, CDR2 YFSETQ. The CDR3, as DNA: TGCGCCAGCAGCTTAGGCCTAGCGGGGGTAAGCGCAGATACGCAGTATTTT. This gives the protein CASSLGLAGVSADTQYF.

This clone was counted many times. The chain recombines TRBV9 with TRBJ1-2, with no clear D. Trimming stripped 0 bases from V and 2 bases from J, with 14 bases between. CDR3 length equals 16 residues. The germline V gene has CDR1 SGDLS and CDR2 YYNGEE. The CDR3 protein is CASSVATGRRNYGYTF. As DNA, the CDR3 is TGTGCCAGCAGCGTAGCTACTGGGAGGCGGAACTATGGCTACACCTTC.

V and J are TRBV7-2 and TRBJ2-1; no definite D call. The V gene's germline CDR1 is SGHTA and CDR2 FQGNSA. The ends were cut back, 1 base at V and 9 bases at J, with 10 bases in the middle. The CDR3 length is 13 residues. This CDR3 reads CASSLDLVVEQFF. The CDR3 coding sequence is TGTGCCAGCAGCTTAGATCTGGTGGTTGAGCAGTTCTTC.

DNA of the CDR3: TGTGCCAGCAGCTTGCTCATAGGGTCACCCCTCCACTTT. This sequence encodes CASSLLIGSPLHF. The V and J genes are TRBV5-5 and TRBJ1-6; D unresolved. Trimming took 1 base from V and 10 from J, leaving 9 bases between them. Germline CDR1 and CDR2: SGHKS and YYEKEE (reference sequence). This CDR3 is 13 amino acids long.

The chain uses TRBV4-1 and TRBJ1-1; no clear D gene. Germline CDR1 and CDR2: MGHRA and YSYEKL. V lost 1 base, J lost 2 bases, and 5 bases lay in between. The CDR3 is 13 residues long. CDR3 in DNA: TGCGCCAGCAGCCAAGCCCATAACACTGAAGCTTTCTTT. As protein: CASSQAHNTEAFF.

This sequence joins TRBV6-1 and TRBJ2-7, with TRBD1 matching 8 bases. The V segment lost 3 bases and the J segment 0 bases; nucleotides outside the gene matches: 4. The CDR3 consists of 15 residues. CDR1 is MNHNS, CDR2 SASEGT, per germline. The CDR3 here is CASSDTTGGSYEQYF. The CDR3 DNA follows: TGTGCCAGCAGTGACACAACAGGGGGCTCCTACGAGCAGTACTTC.

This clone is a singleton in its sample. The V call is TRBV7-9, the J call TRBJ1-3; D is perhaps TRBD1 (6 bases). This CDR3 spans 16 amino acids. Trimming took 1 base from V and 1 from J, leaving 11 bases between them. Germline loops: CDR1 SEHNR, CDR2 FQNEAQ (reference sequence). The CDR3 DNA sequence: TGTGCCAGCAGCTTAGAGGGGGGGAAGTCTGGAAACACCATATATTTT. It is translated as CASSLEGGKSGNTIYF.